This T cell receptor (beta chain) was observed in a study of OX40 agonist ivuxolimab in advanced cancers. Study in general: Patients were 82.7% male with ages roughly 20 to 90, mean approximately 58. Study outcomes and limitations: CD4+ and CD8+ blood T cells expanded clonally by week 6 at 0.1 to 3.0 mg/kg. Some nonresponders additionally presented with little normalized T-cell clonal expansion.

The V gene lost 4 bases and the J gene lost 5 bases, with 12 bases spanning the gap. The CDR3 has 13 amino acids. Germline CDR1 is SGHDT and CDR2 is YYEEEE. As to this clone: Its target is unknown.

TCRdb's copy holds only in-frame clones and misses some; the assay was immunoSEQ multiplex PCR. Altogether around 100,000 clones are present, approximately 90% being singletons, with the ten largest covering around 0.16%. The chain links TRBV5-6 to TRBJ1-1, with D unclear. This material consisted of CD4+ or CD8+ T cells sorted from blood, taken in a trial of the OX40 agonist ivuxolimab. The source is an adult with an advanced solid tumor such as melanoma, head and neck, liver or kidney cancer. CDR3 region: CASSHPWGTEAFF. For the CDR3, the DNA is TGTGCCAGCAGCCATCCGTGGGGTACTGAAGCTTTCTTT.